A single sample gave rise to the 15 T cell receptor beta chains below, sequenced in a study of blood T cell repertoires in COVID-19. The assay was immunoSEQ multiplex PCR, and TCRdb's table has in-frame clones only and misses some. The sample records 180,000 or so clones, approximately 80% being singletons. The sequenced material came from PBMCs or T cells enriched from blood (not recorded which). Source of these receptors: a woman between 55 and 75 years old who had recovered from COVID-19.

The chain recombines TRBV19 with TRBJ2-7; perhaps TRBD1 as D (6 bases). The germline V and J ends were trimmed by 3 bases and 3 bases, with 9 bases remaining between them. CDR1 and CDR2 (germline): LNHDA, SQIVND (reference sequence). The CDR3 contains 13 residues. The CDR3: CASSMGTSYEQYF. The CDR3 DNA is TGTGCCAGTAGTATGGGGACAAGCTACGAGCAGTACTTC. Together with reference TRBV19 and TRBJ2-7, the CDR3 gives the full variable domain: DGGITQSPKYLFRKEGQNVTLSCEQNLNHDAMYWYRQDPGQGLRLIYYSQIVNDFQKGDIAEGYSVSREKKESFPLTVTSAQKNPTAFYLCASSMGTSYEQYFGPGTRLTVT.

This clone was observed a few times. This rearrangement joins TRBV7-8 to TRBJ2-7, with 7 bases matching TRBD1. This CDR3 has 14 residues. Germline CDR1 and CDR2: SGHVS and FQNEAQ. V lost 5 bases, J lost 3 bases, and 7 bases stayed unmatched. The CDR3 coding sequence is TGTGCCAGCAGCCCGAGGACAGGAAGCTACGAGCAGTACTTC. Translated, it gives CASSPRTGSYEQYF.

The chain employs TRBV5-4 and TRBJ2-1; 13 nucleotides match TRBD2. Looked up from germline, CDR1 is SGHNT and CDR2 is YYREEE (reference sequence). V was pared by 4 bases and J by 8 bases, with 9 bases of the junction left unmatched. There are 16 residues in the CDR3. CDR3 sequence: CASSPGTSGMWYEQFF. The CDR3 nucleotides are TGTGCCAGCAGCCCAGGGACTAGCGGGATGTGGTATGAGCAGTTCTTC.

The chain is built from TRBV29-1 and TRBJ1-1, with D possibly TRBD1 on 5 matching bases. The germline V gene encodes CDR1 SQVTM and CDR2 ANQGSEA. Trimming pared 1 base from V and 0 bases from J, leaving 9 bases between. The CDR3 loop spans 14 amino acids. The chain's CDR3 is CSVEVRGVNTEAFF. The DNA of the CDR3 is TGCAGCGTTGAAGTAAGGGGTGTGAACACTGAAGCTTTCTTT.

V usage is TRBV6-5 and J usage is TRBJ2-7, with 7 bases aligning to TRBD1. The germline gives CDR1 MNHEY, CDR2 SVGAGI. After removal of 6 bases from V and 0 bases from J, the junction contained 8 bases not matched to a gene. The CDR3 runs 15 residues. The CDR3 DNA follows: TGTGCCAGCAGATTCGACAGGGAGAGCTCCTACGAGCAGTACTTC. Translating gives CASRFDRESSYEQYF.

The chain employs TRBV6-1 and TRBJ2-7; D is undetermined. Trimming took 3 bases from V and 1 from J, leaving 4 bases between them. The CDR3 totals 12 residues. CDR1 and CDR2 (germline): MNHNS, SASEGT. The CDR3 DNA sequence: TGTGCCAGCAGTGAGACATCCTACGAGCAGTACTTC. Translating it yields CASSETSYEQYF.

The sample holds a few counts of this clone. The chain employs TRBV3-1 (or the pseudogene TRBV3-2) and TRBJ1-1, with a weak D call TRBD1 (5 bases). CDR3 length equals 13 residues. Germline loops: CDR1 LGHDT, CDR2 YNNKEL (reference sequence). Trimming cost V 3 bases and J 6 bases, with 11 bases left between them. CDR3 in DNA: TGTGCCAGCAGCCAGGGACTGGTAGCTGAAGCTTTCTTT. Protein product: CASSQGLVAEAFF.

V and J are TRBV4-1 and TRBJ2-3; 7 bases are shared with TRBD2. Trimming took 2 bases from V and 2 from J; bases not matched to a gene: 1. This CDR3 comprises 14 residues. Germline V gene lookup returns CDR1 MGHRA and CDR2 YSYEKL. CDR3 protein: CASSQSGDTDTQYF. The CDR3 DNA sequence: TGCGCCAGCAGCCAAAGCGGGGACACAGATACGCAGTATTTT.

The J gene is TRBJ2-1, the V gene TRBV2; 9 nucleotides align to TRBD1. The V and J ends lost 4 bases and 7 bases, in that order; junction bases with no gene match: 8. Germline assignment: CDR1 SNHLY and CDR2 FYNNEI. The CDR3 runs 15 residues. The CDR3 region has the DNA TGTGCCAGCAGTGCGGGACAGGGTTTCTGGAATGAGCAGTTCTTC. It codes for CASSAGQGFWNEQFF.

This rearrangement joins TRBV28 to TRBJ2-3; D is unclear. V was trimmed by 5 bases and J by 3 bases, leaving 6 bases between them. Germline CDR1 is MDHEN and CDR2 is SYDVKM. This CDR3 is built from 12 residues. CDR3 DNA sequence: TGTGCCAGCAGTACACCGACAGATACGCAGTATTTT. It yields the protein CASSTPTDTQYF.

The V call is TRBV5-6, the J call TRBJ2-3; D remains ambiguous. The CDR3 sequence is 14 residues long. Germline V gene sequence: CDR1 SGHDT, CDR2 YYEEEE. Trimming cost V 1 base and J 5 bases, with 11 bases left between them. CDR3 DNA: TGTGCCAGCAGCTTGCATCGCCTCGGAGATACGCAGTATTTT. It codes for CASSLHRLGDTQYF.

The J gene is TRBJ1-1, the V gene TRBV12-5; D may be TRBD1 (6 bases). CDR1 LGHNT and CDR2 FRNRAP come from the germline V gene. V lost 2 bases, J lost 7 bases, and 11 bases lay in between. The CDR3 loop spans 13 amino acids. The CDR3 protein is CASGLTQGVEAFF. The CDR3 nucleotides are TGTGCTAGTGGTTTGACACAGGGAGTTGAAGCTTTCTTT.

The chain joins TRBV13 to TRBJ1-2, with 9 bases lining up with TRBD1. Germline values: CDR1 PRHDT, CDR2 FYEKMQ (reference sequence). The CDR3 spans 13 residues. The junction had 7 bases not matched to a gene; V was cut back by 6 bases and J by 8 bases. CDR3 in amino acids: CASSSQGARGYTF. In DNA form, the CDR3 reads TGTGCCAGCAGTTCACAGGGGGCGCGCGGCTACACCTTC. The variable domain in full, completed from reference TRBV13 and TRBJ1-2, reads AAGVIQSPRHLIKEKRETATLKCYPIPRHDTVYWYQQGPGQDPQFLISFYEKMQSDKGSIPDRFSAQQFSDYHSELNMSSLELGDSALYFCASSSQGARGYTFGSGTRLTVV.

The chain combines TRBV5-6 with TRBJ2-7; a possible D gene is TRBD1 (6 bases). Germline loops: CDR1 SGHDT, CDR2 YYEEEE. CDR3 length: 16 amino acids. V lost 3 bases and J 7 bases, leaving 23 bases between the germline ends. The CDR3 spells CASSSQARGQLREQYF. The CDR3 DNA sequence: TGTGCCAGCAGCTCACAGGCTCGGGGACAATTGAGGGAGCAGTACTTC.

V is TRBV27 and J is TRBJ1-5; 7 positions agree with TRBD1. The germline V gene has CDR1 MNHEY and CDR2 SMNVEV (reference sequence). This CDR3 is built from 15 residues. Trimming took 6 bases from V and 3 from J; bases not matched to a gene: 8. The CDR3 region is CASSRQGPSNQPQHF. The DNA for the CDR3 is TGTGCCAGCAGCCGACAGGGACCCTCCAATCAGCCCCAGCATTTT.